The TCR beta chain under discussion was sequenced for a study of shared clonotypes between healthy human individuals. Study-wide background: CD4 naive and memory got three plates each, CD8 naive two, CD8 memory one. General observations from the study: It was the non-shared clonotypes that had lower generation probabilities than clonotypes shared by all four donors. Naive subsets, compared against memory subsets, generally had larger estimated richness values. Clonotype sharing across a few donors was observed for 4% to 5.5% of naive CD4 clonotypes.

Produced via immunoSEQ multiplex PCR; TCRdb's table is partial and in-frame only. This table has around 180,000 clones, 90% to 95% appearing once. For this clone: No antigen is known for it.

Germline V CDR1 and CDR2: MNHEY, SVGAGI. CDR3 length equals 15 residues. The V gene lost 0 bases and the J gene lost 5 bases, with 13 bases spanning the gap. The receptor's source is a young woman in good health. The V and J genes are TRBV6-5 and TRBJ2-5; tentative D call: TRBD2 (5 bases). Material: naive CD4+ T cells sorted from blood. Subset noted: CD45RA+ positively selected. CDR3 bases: TGTGCCAGCAGTTACTCGCGAGGACTGCCGGAGACCCAGTACTTC. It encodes CASSYSRGLPETQYF.